The next 26 T cell receptor beta chains were all read from a single sample in a study of early T cells in non-severe SARS-CoV-2 infection. TCRdb fed the 5' RACE reads into MiXCR, producing one record per CDR3 protein. Seen here are 64,000 or so distinct CDR3 sequences, approximately 10% observed once, and the top ten hold less than 3%. The starting material was whole blood, obtained at baseline. These receptors all come from an adult who was a healthcare worker with PCR-confirmed SARS-CoV-2 infection or an uninfected control (not recorded which).

The table lists this clonotype with a few counts. The chain joins TRBV10-3 to TRBJ2-7; D is uncertain. V lost 6 bases, J lost 0 bases, and 15 bases lay in between. In germline, CDR1 is ENHRY, CDR2 SYGVKD. The CDR3 has 15 residues. This CDR3 is CAISPSQALSYEQYF. The CDR3 DNA reads TGTGCCATCAGCCCCAGCCAGGCTCTCTCCTACGAGCAGTACTTC.

This chain joins TRBV10-3 and TRBJ2-7; 8 bases line up with TRBD1. The CDR3 contains 16 residues. Unmatched junction bases numbered 12, after V lost 6 bases and J lost 2 bases. Germline V gene data show CDR1 as ENHRY and CDR2 as SYGVKD. This chain's CDR3 is CAISDRGKVGPYEQYF. The CDR3, as DNA: TGTGCCATCAGCGACAGGGGTAAGGTTGGGCCCTACGAGCAGTACTTC.

The chain employs TRBV7-6 and TRBJ2-3; D is undetermined. Trimming shortened V by 5 bases and J by 5 bases, and 14 bases separated the two germline ends. The CDR3 is 14 amino acids. In germline, CDR1 is SGHVS, CDR2 FNYEAQ. CDR3 DNA sequence: TGTGCCAGCAGCCCCCTGGCCGTAGGAGATACGCAGTATTTT. Translated, it gives CASSPLAVGDTQYF.

Turning to this clonotype: This CDR3 fails to terminate in the conserved phenylalanine or tryptophan, so it likely reflects a read error. The rearrangement links TRBV27 to TRBJ1-1, with D possibly TRBD1 on 6 matching bases. V lost 6 bases and J 3 bases, leaving 23 bases between the germline ends. Germline V CDR1 and CDR2: MNHEY, SMNVEV (reference sequence). There are 17 residues in the CDR3. DNA for the CDR3: TGTGCCAGCAGCCAGGTTGGGGGGCGAATGGGGGACACTGAAGCTTTCTCT. Protein sequence: CASSQVGGRMGDTEAFS.

The chain links TRBV30 to TRBJ1-2, with a tentative D call TRBD1 (5 bases). The CDR3 is 12 residues long. The germline V gene encodes CDR1 GTSNPN and CDR2 SVGIG (reference sequence). Here the CDR3 DNA reads TGTCCGGATTTGGGGGAGGACTATGGCTACACCTTC. Protein sequence: CPDLGEDYGYTF. The full variable domain, with the rest looked up from reference TRBV30 and TRBJ1-2, is SQTIHQWPATLVQPVGSPLSLECTVEGTSNPNLYWYRQAAGRGLQLLFYSVGIGQISSEVPQNLSASRPQDRQFILSSKKLLLSDSGFYLCPDLGEDYGYTFGSGTRLTVV.

This rearrangement joins TRBV5-1 to TRBJ1-2, with a weak D call TRBD1 (5 bases). This CDR3 is built from 14 residues. Trimming left V 4 bases short and J 5 bases short, with 15 bases between. CDR1 is SGHRS, CDR2 YFSETQ, per germline. The CDR3 spells CASSPVGTGYGYTF. For the CDR3, the DNA is TGCGCCAGCAGCCCGGTAGGGACGGGTTATGGCTACACCTTC.

The V call is TRBV20-1, the J call TRBJ2-7; 7 nucleotides match TRBD1. J gave up 3 bases and V 4 bases, and 6 bases lay outside the gene matches. Germline V CDR1 and CDR2: DFQATT, SNEGSKA (reference sequence). There are 13 residues in the CDR3. The CDR3 DNA sequence: TGCAGTGCTAAGACAGGGTCGATCTACGAGCAGTACTTC. Translation: CSAKTGSIYEQYF.

The chain carries TRBV7-8 and TRBJ2-5, with 7 bases aligning to TRBD2. Germline V gene data show CDR1 as SGHVS and CDR2 as FQNEAQ. Losses at the gene ends were 6 bases for V and 4 bases for J; bases not matched to a gene: 8. The CDR3 length is 14 residues. The CDR3 loop reads CASRVRGKAETQYF. In DNA, the CDR3 is TGTGCCAGCAGGGTGCGGGGGAAGGCAGAGACCCAGTACTTC.

Ten or more counts support this clonotype. This chain links TRBV3-1 with TRBJ1-2; a weak D match, TRBD1 (5 bases). CDR3 length: 15 residues. Germline V gives CDR1 LGHDT, CDR2 YNNKEL (reference sequence). The ends were cut back, 0 bases at V and 7 bases at J, with 15 bases in the middle. The CDR3 coding sequence is TGTGCCAGCAGCCAAGATTCAGGGTCGTTGGGTGGCTACACCTTC. Translated, it gives CASSQDSGSLGGYTF.

This clonotype was found a few times. The rearrangement joins TRBV3-1 to TRBJ2-1, with D uncertain. V gave up 1 base and J gave up 4 bases, with 8 bases separating them. This CDR3 spans 14 amino acids. Germline CDR1 reads LGHDT; CDR2 reads YNNKEL (reference sequence). CDR3 DNA: TGTGCCAGCAGCCAAGGCGGCACGTACAATGAGCAGTTCTTC. Translating it yields CASSQGGTYNEQFF.

This clonotype was observed a handful of times. The rearrangement links TRBV9 to TRBJ2-3, with TRBD2 identical over 10 bases. Losses at the gene ends were 0 bases for V and 2 bases for J; bases not matched to a gene: 3. The CDR3 covers 16 residues. Germline loops: CDR1 SGDLS, CDR2 YYNGEE. CDR3 protein: CASSVAGLADTDTQYF. In nucleotides, the CDR3 is TGTGCCAGCAGCGTAGCCGGACTAGCGGACACAGATACGCAGTATTTT.

The sample holds a few counts of this clonotype. The chain uses TRBV20-1 and TRBJ1-1; D ambiguous. The CDR3 sequence is 13 residues long. V lost 2 bases and J 0 bases, leaving 7 bases between the germline ends. Germline CDR1 and CDR2: DFQATT and SNEGSKA (reference sequence). In DNA form, the CDR3 reads TGCAGTGCTAGAAATAGGTTGAACACTGAAGCTTTCTTT. Protein product: CSARNRLNTEAFF.

This clonotype was detected ten times or more. The J gene is TRBJ1-6, the V gene TRBV7-9; D ambiguous. V was shortened by 1 base and J by 5 bases, with 9 bases between the two germline ends. Looked up from germline, CDR1 is SEHNR and CDR2 is FQNEAQ (reference sequence). The CDR3 extends over 15 amino acids. The CDR3 region is CASSLGRFNNSPLHF. In nucleotides, the CDR3 is TGTGCCAGCAGCTTAGGGCGGTTCAATAATTCACCCCTCCACTTT.

V and J are TRBV30 and TRBJ1-1; unclear D gene. This CDR3 is built from 12 residues. The germline V gene encodes CDR1 GTSNPN and CDR2 SVGIG (reference sequence). Trimming stripped 1 base from V and 1 base from J, with 4 bases between. CDR3 nucleotide sequence: TGTGCCTGGAGTGCAACGAACACTGAAGCTTTCTTT. This encodes CAWSATNTEAFF.

The rearrangement links TRBV2 to TRBJ2-1; TRBD2 matches 11 bases. Germline V gives CDR1 SNHLY, CDR2 FYNNEI. This CDR3 spans 17 amino acids. The CDR3 region is CASQSPPSGGTYNEQFF. The CDR3 bases are TGTGCTTCTCAGTCCCCCCCTAGCGGGGGGACGTACAATGAGCAGTTCTTC. Complete variable domain (other parts from reference TRBV2 and TRBJ2-1): EPEVTQTPSHQVTQMGQEVILRCVPISNHLYFYWYRQILGQKVEFLVSFYNNEISEKSEIFDDQFSVERPDGSNFTLKIRSTKLEDSAMYFCASQSPPSGGTYNEQFFGPGTRLTVL.

In this sample, this clonotype turned up many times. The J gene is TRBJ2-3, the V gene TRBV10-3; no clear D gene. The CDR3 totals 15 residues. Germline lookup yields CDR1 ENHRY and CDR2 SYGVKD. V was pared by 4 bases and J by 2 bases, with 13 bases between. The CDR3 spells CAISVFATYTDTQYF. In nucleotides, the CDR3 is TGTGCCATCAGTGTTTTCGCAACCTACACAGATACGCAGTATTTT.

This clonotype came up many times. The genes are TRBV5-1 and TRBJ2-3; possible D gene TRBD2, 5 bases. This CDR3 has 14 residues. Germline V gene sequence: CDR1 SGHRS, CDR2 YFSETQ. The V end lost 7 bases, the J end lost 2 bases, and 14 bases lay between the germline ends. Here the CDR3 reads CASHPGTFTDTQYF. CDR3 DNA: TGCGCCAGCCACCCGGGAACCTTCACAGATACGCAGTATTTT.

Many counts were recorded for this clonotype. The rearrangement uses TRBV7-9 and TRBJ1-4; the match to TRBD1 covers 7 bases. J lost 3 bases, V lost 4 bases, and 5 bases had no gene match. This CDR3 contains 15 residues. Germline values: CDR1 SEHNR, CDR2 FQNEAQ (reference sequence). The CDR3 sequence is CASSSAGQPNEKLFF. The CDR3, as DNA: TGTGCCAGCAGCTCAGCGGGACAGCCTAATGAAAAACTGTTTTTT.

This clonotype has a handful of counts. This rearrangement joins TRBV20-1 to TRBJ2-5; 10 bases are a match to TRBD1. J was trimmed by 4 bases and V by 2 bases; bases with no gene match: 10. The CDR3 has 16 amino acids. Germline V gene sequence: CDR1 DFQATT, CDR2 SNEGSKA (reference sequence). The CDR3 here is CSARSGQGFLPETQYF. The CDR3 DNA sequence: TGCAGTGCTAGATCGGGACAGGGGTTCCTTCCAGAGACCCAGTACTTC.

The chain employs TRBV10-3 and TRBJ2-5; 8 nucleotides match TRBD1. Germline V lookup: CDR1 ENHRY, CDR2 SYGVKD. The V gene end was trimmed by 6 bases and the J gene end by 5 bases; junction bases not matched to a gene: 14. The length of the CDR3 is 16 residues. This chain's CDR3 is CAIRRGRDRGSETQYF. The DNA for the CDR3 is TGTGCCATCAGGAGGGGCCGAGACAGGGGTTCGGAGACCCAGTACTTC.

There are a few counts of this clonotype. The rearrangement joins TRBV29-1 to TRBJ1-1, with D possibly being TRBD1 (6 bases). Germline V gene data show CDR1 as SQVTM and CDR2 as ANQGSEA. Trimming removed 6 bases from V and 0 bases from J, with 11 bases in between. The CDR3 length is 13 residues. The CDR3 DNA follows: TGCAGCGTCCACGGGGGCATGAACACTGAAGCTTTCTTT. Translation: CSVHGGMNTEAFF.

V usage is TRBV14 and J usage is TRBJ2-2; D perhaps matches TRBD1 (6 bases). The V end lost 1 base, the J end lost 6 bases, and 9 bases lay between the germline ends. The V gene's germline CDR1 is SGHDN and CDR2 FVKESK. This CDR3 is built from 14 residues. The CDR3, as DNA: TGTGCCAGCAGCCAAGCAGGGGTATCCGGGGAGCTGTTTTTT. This translates into CASSQAGVSGELFF.

This clonotype was observed at least ten times. The DNA is left out, because the CDR3 cannot be placed on it with certainty; the CDR3 is given as TCRdb lists it. CDR3 loop: CASSSSRGPYGDYTF. This sequence joins TRBV7-8 and TRBJ1-2; TRBD1 is the table's D call and was not checked against the DNA. CDR1 SGHVS and CDR2 FQNEAQ come from the germline V gene. The CDR3 comprises 15 residues, both ends counted.

CDR3 in amino acids: CASSLLTGSSYNEQFF. CDR3 nucleotide sequence: TGTGCCAGCAGCTTACTCACAGGGAGCTCCTACAATGAGCAGTTCTTC. The chain has TRBV7-9 and TRBJ2-1; D is perhaps TRBD1 (6 bases). The germline CDR1 and CDR2 sequences are SEHNR and FQNEAQ (reference sequence). Deletions cut 2 bases from V and 0 bases from J, with 11 bases between. The CDR3 consists of 16 residues.

The gene calls are TRBV6-1 and TRBJ1-2; D is perhaps TRBD1 (6 bases). Trimming took off 4 bases at V and 0 bases at J, with 21 bases between the two ends. CDR1 MNHNS and CDR2 SASEGT come from the germline V gene. CDR3 length equals 18 residues. In nucleotides, the CDR3 is TGTGCCAGCAGTGTTTTCGTGCCCGGACAGAGAGCTAACTATGGCTACACCTTC. Amino acid sequence: CASSVFVPGQRANYGYTF.

This clonotype has just a few counts. This chain uses TRBV11-2 with TRBJ2-3; D not certain. Between the trimmed V and J ends, which lost 2 bases and 6 bases, there was a span of 12 bases. The CDR3 covers 14 residues. CDR1 is SGHAT, CDR2 FQNNGV, per germline. The CDR3 is CASSLRAGEDTQYF. Written as DNA, the CDR3 is TGTGCCAGCAGCTTAAGGGCTGGAGAGGATACGCAGTATTTT.